The entry that follows covers one T cell receptor beta chain sequence. The antigen is unknown. V shed 5 bases, J shed 4 bases, and the junction held 5 bases outside the gene matches. CDR1 SGHRS and CDR2 YFSETQ come from the germline V gene. The CDR3 is 16 amino acids. The record originates from a study of T-cell memory formation after mild COVID-19. Study overall: Among the donors, TCR clusters were largely specific to each donor.

Regarding the study as a whole: Some responding clones appeared in pre-infection memory, suggesting cross-reactive memory joined. Mainly in CM and EM were contracting CD4+ clones; CD8+ were in EMRA.

UMIs and sample barcodes were carried by the TCR alpha and TCR beta cDNA libraries that 5'RACE produced using constant-segment primers. One entry per CDR3 protein results from TCRdb running MiXCR on the 5' RACE reads. The sample includes hundreds of thousands of distinct CDR3 sequences, around 20% of them seen just once. The TCR originated in a man younger than 35 who had mild COVID-19 (a few samples of this study predate the infection). Cell type and time point are not known. Sequencing input: PBMCs or a T cell subset sorted from them (not recorded which). The chain joins TRBV5-1 to TRBJ2-1; 14 bases fit TRBD2. CDR3 coding DNA: TGCGCCAGCAGGGGACTAGCGGGGGATCAATACAATGAGCAGTTCTTC. This gives the protein CASRGLAGDQYNEQFF.